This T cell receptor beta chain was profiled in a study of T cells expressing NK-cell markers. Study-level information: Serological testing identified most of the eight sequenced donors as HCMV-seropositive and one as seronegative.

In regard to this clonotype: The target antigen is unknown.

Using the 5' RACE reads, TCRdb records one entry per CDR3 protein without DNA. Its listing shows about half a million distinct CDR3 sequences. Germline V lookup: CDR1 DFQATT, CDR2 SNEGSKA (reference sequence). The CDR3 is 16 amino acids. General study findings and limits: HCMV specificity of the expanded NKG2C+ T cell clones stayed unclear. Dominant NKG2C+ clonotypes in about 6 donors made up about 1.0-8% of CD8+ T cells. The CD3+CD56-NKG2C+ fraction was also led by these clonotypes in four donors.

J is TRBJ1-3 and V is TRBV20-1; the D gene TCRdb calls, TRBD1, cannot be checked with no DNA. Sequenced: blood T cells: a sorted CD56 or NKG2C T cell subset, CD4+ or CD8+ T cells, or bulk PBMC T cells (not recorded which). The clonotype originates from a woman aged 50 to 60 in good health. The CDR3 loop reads CSATPGTGGSGNTIYF.